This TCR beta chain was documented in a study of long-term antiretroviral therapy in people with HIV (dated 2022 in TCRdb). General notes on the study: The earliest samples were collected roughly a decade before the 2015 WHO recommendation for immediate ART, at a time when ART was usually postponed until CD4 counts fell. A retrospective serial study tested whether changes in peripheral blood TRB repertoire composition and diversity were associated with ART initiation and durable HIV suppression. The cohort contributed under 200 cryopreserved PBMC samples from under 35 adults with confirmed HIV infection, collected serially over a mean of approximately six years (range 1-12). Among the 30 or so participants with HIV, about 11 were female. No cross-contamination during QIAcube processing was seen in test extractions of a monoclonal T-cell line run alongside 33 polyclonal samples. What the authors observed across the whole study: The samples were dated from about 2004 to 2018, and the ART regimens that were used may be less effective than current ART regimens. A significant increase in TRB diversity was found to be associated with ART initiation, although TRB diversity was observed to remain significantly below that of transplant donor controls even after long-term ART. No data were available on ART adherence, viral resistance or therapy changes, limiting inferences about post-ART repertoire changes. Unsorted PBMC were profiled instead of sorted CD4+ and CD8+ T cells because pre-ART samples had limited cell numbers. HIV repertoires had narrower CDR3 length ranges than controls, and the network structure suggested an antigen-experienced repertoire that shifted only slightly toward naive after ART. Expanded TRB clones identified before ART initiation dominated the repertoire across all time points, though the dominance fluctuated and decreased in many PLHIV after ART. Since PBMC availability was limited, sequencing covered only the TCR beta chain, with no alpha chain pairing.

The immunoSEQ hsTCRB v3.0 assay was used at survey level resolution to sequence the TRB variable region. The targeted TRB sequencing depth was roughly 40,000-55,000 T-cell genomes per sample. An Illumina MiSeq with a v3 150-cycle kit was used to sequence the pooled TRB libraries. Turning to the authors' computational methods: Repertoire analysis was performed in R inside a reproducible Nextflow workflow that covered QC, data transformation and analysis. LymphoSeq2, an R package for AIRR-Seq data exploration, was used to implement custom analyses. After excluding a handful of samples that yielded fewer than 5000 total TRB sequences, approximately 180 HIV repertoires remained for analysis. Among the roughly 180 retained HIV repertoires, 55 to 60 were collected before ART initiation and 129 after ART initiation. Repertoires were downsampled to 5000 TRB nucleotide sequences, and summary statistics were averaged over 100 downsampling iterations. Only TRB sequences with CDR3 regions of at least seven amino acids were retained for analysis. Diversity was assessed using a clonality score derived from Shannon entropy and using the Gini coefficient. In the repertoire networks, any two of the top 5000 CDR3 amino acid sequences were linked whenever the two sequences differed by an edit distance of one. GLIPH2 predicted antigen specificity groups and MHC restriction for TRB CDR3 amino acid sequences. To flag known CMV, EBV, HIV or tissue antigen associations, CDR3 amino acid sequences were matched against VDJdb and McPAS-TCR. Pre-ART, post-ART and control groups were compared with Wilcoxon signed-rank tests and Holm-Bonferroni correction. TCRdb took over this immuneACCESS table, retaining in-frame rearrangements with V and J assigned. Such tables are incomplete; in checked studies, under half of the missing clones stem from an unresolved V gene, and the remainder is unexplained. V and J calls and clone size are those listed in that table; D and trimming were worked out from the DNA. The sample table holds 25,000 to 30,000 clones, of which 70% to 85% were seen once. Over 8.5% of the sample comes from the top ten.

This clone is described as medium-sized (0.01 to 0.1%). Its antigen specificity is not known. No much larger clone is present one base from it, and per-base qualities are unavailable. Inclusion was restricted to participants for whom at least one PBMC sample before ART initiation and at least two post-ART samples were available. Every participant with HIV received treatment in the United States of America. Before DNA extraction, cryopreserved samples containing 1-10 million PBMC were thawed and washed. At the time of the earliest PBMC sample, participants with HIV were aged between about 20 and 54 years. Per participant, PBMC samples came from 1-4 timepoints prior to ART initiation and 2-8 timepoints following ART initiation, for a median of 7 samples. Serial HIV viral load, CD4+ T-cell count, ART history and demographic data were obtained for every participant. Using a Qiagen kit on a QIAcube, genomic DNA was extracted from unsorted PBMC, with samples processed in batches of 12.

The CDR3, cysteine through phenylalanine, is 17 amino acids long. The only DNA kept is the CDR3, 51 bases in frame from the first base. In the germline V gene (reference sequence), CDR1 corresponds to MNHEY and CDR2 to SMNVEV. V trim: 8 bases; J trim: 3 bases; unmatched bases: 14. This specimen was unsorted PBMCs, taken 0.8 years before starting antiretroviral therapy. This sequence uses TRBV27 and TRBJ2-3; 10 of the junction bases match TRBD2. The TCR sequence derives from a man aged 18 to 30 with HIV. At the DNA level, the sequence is TGTGCCAGCTCAAGCCCTAGCGGGGGTTTAATGACAGATACGCAGTATTTT. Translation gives CASSSPSGGLMTDTQYF.